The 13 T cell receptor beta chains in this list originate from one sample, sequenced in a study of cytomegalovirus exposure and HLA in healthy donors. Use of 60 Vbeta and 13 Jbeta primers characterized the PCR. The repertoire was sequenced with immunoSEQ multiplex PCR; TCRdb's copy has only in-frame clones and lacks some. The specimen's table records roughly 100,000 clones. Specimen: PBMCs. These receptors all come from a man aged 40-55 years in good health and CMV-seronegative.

DNA for the CDR3: TGTGCCAGTAGTAGCCCCCCTCCGGCAGATACGCAGTATTTT. Translated, it gives CASSSPPPADTQYF. The chain is built from TRBV19 and TRBJ2-3; D is unresolved. The V end lost 4 bases, the J end lost 4 bases, and 12 bases lay between the germline ends. The V gene's germline CDR1 is LNHDA and CDR2 SQIVND (reference sequence). The CDR3 contains 14 residues.

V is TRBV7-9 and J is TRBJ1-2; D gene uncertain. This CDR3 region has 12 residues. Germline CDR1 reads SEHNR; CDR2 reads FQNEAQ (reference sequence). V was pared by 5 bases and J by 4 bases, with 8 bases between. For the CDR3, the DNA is TGTGCCAGCAGCATGGCCAGCTATGGCTACACCTTC. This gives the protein CASSMASYGYTF.

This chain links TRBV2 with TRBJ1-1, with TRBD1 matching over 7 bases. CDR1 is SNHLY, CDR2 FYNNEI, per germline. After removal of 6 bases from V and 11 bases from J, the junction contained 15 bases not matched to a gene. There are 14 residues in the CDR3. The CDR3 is CASSAGTVTLWAFF. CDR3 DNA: TGTGCCAGCAGCGCCGGGACAGTGACCCTCTGGGCTTTCTTT.

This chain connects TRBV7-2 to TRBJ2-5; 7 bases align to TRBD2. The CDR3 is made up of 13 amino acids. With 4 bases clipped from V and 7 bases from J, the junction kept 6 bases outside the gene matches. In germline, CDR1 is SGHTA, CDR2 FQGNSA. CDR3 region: CASSSITGGTQYF. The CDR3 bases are TGTGCCAGCAGCTCTATTACGGGGGGGACCCAGTACTTC. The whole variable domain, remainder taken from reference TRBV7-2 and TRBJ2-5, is GAGVSQSPSNKVTEKGKDVELRCDPISGHTALYWYRQSLGQGLEFLIYFQGNSAPDKSGLPSDRFSAERTGGSVSTLTIQRTQQEDSAVYLCASSSITGGTQYFGPGTRLLVL.

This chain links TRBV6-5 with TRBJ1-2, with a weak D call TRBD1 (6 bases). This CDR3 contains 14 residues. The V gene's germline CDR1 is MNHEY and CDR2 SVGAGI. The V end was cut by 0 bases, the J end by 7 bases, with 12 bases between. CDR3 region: CASSYSGGAGGYTF. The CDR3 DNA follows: TGTGCCAGCAGTTACTCCGGGGGGGCTGGTGGCTACACCTTC.

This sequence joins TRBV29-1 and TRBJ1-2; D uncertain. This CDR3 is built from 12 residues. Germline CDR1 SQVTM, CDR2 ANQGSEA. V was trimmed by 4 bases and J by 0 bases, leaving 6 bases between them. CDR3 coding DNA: TGCAGCGTTGGGGAGTCTAACTATGGCTACACCTTC. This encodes CSVGESNYGYTF.

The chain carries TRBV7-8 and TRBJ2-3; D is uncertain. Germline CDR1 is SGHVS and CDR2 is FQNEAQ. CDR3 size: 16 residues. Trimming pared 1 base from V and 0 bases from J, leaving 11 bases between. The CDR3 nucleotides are TGTGCCAGCAGCTTAGGAACATTAACGAGCACAGATACGCAGTATTTT. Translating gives CASSLGTLTSTDTQYF.

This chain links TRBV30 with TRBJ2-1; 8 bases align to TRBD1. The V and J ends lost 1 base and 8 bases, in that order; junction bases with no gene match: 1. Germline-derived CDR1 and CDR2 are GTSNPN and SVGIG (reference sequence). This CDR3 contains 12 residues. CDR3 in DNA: TGTGCCTGGAGTGACAGGGGGGATGAGCAGTTCTTC. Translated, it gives CAWSDRGDEQFF.

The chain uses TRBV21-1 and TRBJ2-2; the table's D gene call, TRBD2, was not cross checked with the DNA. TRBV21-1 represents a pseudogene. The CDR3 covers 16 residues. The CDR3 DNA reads TGTGCCAGCAGCAAAGACAAGCGGGAGGGCCGCGGGGAGCTGTTTTTT. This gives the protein CASSKDKREGRGELFF.

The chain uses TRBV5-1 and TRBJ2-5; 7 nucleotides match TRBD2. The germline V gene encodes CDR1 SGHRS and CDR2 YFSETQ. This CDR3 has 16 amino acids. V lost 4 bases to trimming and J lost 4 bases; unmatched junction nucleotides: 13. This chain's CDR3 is CASSRPSRGGLETQYF. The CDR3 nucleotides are TGCGCCAGCAGCCGGCCAAGTCGCGGGGGTTTAGAGACCCAGTACTTC.

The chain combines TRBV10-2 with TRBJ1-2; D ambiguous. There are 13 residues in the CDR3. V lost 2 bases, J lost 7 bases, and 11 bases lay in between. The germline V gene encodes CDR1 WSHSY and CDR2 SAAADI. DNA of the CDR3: TGCGCCAGCAGTGAGGCAGACAACAGTGGCTACACCTTC. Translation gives CASSEADNSGYTF.

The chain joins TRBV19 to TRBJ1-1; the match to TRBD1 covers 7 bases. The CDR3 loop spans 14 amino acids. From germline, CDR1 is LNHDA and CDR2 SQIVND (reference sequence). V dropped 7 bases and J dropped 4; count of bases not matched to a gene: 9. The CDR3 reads CASTTARTGTEAFF. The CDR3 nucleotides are TGTGCCAGTACTACGGCTCGGACAGGCACTGAAGCTTTCTTT.

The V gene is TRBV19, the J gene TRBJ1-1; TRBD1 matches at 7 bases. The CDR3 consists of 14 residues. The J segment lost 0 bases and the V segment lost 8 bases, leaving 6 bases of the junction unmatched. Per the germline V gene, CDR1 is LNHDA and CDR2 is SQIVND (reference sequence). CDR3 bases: TGTGCCAGTCGAAGGGACAGCATGAACACTGAAGCTTTCTTT. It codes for CASRRDSMNTEAFF.